This T cell receptor (beta chain) was identified during a study of Graves' ophthalmopathy and Graves' hyperthyroidism listed by TCRdb under 2018. Turning to the overall study: Peripheral blood samples were taken at the time of initial diagnosis, before any treatment was given. An independent validation cohort was composed of approximately 19 hyperthyroidism patients and about 16 patients who later progressed from hyperthyroidism to ophthalmopathy. In more than five hyperthyroidism patients, T-cell repertoires of thyroid tissue and blood were compared. The study used signatures of the TCR beta repertoire to tell Graves' ophthalmopathy apart from Graves' hyperthyroidism and to predict which patients would progress to ophthalmopathy. Once sampling was done, hyperthyroidism patients were given methimazole at a starting dose of 30 mg daily, while ophthalmopathy patients were given high-dose intravenous methylprednisolone. To explore V-J signatures distinguishing ophthalmopathy from hyperthyroidism, a discovery set of roughly 100 patients (43 ophthalmopathy, over 55 stable hyperthyroidism) was enrolled. In total, 135 blood samples were TCR-sequenced: fewer than 50 ophthalmopathy, roughly 77 hyperthyroidism and 17 hyperthyroidism-to-ophthalmopathy patients. Results the study describes overall, beyond this receptor: Ophthalmopathy was separated from stable hyperthyroidism by the 13-signature model with around 89% sensitivity and roughly 83% specificity in cross-validation and with 80%/75% in the test set. Most of the expanded thyroid clonotypes with a frequency above 0.001 were also detected in blood, and it was suggested that the thyroid immune response may be reflected by blood repertoires. Sample size was not predetermined statistically, and investigators were not blinded to group allocation. In validation, the model predicted ophthalmopathy progression with more than 70% sensitivity and roughly 78% specificity; 12 predicted patients were CT-confirmed with GO in a median of around 6.5 months.

Ophthalmopathy patients had moderately to severely active disease, Clinical Activity Score of at least 3, NOSPECS grade of at least 4, and disease duration under 3 months. Patients with other autoimmune diseases, uncontrolled infections, pregnancy or lactation were excluded. Diagnosis relied on clinical symptoms, serum thyroxine, TRAb, thyroid ultrasound and orbital computed tomography. Using Ficoll-Paque density gradient centrifugation, PBMCs were isolated from approximately 11 ml of fresh peripheral blood. Trizol reagent was used to extract the total RNA, and its quality was then checked on an Agilent 2100 Bioanalyzer. For repertoire sequencing, TCR beta CDR3 regions were amplified from RNA transcripts. A first-round RT-PCR used HTBI primers with the Qiagen OneStep RT-PCR kit, followed by a second-round multiplex PCR, size selection and purification. The libraries underwent paired-end sequencing with 100 bp reads on an Illumina HiSeq2000. The original pipeline was this. Reads were processed with SOAPnuke, discarding reads with adapters, uncalled bases, mean Phred below 15, or no exact constant-primer or identifier match. COPE v1.2.5 was used to merge the high-quality paired reads. Clonotypes were defined as unique nucleotide sequences and were aligned to IMGT TRB V, D and J references using MiTCR v1.1. Analysis was restricted to V-J combinations with a frequency above 0.0001, which covered roughly 99% of repertoires. A TCR clonal expansion and chaos score per V-J combination was defined as the ratio of F50 clonal expansion to chaos observed in the TCRdist matrix. Features were reduced by Welch's t-statistics and random forest to approximately 13 V-J combinations, which fed a naive Bayes classifier. Thyroid-blood repertoire similarity was quantified with the Morisita-Horn index. TCRdb reprocessed the public reads (quality trimming at Q25 with fastp, clone calling with MiXCR) and kept in-frame beta chains. For every CDR3 protein sequence, its rows merge into one entry that carries the most common genes and DNA. Clone size and V and J calls follow TCRdb, not the original study. The sample table lists 240,000 or so distinct CDR3 sequences, around 50% of them with a count of one. The biggest ten clones account for 40% to 55% of the sample.

As for this clonotype: Its antigen is not yet known. No quality values exist for individual bases; no much larger clone is one base distant.

Including cysteine and phenylalanine, the CDR3 has 18 amino acids. Just the 54-base CDR3 DNA is kept, in frame starting at base 1. Trimming accounts for 0 bases at V and 0 bases at J, while the number of junction bases matched to no gene is 9. For CDR1 and CDR2, the germline V gene lists SGHTA and FQGNSA. The sample taken for sequencing was peripheral blood. The receptor was derived from an adult man with Graves' ophthalmopathy. The V gene is TRBV7-2 and the J gene is TRBJ2-7, with 9 junctional bases fitting TRBD1. The sequence in DNA is TGTGCCAGCAGCTTAGCGACAGACAGGGGGGTGAGCTCCTACGAGCAGTACTTC. Its amino acids are CASSLATDRGVSSYEQYF.